This passage covers 4 T cell receptor beta chains from one sample sequenced in a study of cytomegalovirus exposure and HLA in healthy donors. PCR primers comprised 60 Vbeta and 13 Jbeta primers. Generated by immunoSEQ multiplex PCR, the TCRdb table keeps only in-frame clones and is missing some. The repertoire includes approximately 61,000 clones, about 80% of them detected once, and around 54% sits in the top ten. The specimen sequenced was PBMCs. Receptors originate from a man aged 45-65 years in good health and CMV-seropositive.

The chain links TRBV5-1 to TRBJ2-1; the D gene is possibly TRBD2 (6 bases). Germline V gene lookup returns CDR1 SGHRS and CDR2 YFSETQ. The CDR3 is 16 residues long. V gave up 3 bases and J gave up 4 bases, with 17 bases separating them. As DNA, the CDR3 is TGCGCCAGCAGCTCCCGTCCGGGGGAGAGATACAATGAGCAGTTCTTC. Translation gives CASSSRPGERYNEQFF.

The V call is TRBV30, the J call TRBJ2-1; D may be TRBD2 (6 bases). V lost 6 bases and J lost 3, with 9 bases in between. This CDR3 has 12 residues. Germline assignment: CDR1 GTSNPN and CDR2 SVGIG (reference sequence). This CDR3 reads CACGGVYNEQFF. For the CDR3, the DNA is TGTGCCTGCGGCGGGGTCTACAATGAGCAGTTCTTC.

V usage is TRBV7-9 and J usage is TRBJ2-6, with a possible D match to TRBD2 (5 bases). CDR3 length: 17 amino acids. CDR1 and CDR2 from the germline V gene are SEHNR and FQNEAQ (reference sequence). V lost 3 bases and J 0 bases, leaving 12 bases between the germline ends. DNA for the CDR3: TGTGCCAGCAGCTTGGGATTAAGCGGCTCTGGGGCCAACGTCCTGACTTTC. It yields the protein CASSLGLSGSGANVLTF.

This rearrangement joins TRBV28 to TRBJ2-7, with TRBD1 identical over 7 bases. Germline CDR1 reads MDHEN; CDR2 reads SYDVKM. The CDR3 consists of 14 residues. J gave up 4 bases and V 7 bases, and 10 bases lay outside the gene matches. The CDR3 nucleotides read TGTGCCAGCAAGCCCGACAGGGTTGGATACGAGCAGTACTTC. Protein product: CASKPDRVGYEQYF.